Listed here are 32 T cell receptor beta chains from one sample, sequenced in a study of PD-1 blockade in mismatch repair-deficient tumors. Data came from immunoSEQ multiplex PCR; TCRdb stores just in-frame clones and leaves some out. The profile shows tens of thousands of clones, more than 65% of them singletons. The input for sequencing was peripheral blood, taken 12 weeks after starting pembrolizumab. These TCRs come from an adult with mismatch repair-deficient cancer.

The V and J genes are TRBV10-2 and TRBJ1-1; D unclear. The CDR3 is 12 residues long. V lost 10 bases to trimming and J lost 1 base, with 10 bases between them. Germline loops: CDR1 WSHSY, CDR2 SAAADI. CDR3 coding DNA: TGCGCCACCGGACGGGCGAACACTGAAGCTTTCTTT. It specifies CATGRANTEAFF.

In its sample, this clone was seen a few times. This rearrangement joins TRBV6-1 to TRBJ2-6; TRBD1 matches at 11 bases. CDR3 length equals 15 residues. In germline, CDR1 is MNHNS, CDR2 SASEGT. Trimming cost V 6 bases and J 12 bases; bases outside gene matches: 10. The CDR3 nucleotides read TGTGCCAGCAGGGCGGACAGGGGGCCTCGAGGCGTCCTGACTTTC. It yields the protein CASRADRGPRGVLTF.

The chain has TRBV9 and TRBJ2-2; tentatively, D is TRBD2 (6 bases). Per the germline V gene, CDR1 is SGDLS and CDR2 is YYNGEE. Trimming shortened V by 0 bases and J by 0 bases, and 9 bases separated the two germline ends. The CDR3 is made up of 16 amino acids. The CDR3 DNA reads TGTGCCAGCAGCGTAGGGTCGGGAGCGAACACCGGGGAGCTGTTTTTT. Residues: CASSVGSGANTGELFF. Using reference TRBV9 and TRBJ2-2 for the parts outside the CDR3, the full variable domain is DSGVTQTPKHLITATGQRVTLRCSPRSGDLSVYWYQQSLDQGLQFLIQYYNGEERAKGNILERFSAQQFPDLHSELNLSSLELGDSALYFCASSVGSGANTGELFFGEGSRLTVL.

The chain joins TRBV19 to TRBJ2-5, with TRBD2 matching over 7 bases. This CDR3 is 13 amino acids long. The ends lost 9 bases at V and 1 base at J; junction bases unmatched: 5. The germline gives CDR1 LNHDA, CDR2 SQIVND (reference sequence). CDR3 bases: TGTGCCAGGCCCCCTAGCGGCCAAGAGACCCAGTACTTC. It specifies CARPPSGQETQYF.

The chain combines TRBV30 with TRBJ1-2; D unresolved. The CDR3 is 12 residues long. Germline V gene sequence: CDR1 GTSNPN, CDR2 SVGIG (reference sequence). Trimming left V 0 bases short and J 7 bases short, with 9 bases between. For the CDR3, the DNA is TGTGCCTGGAGTGTAAGAGTGTTTGGCTACACCTTC. Protein product: CAWSVRVFGYTF. The complete variable domain, with remaining parts taken from reference TRBV30 and TRBJ1-2, reads SQTIHQWPATLVQPVGSPLSLECTVEGTSNPNLYWYRQAAGRGLQLLFYSVGIGQISSEVPQNLSASRPQDRQFILSSKKLLLSDSGFYLCAWSVRVFGYTFGSGTRLTVV.

This clone has a handful of counts. The chain uses TRBV4-3 and TRBJ2-6; D ambiguous. Germline CDR1 is LGHNA and CDR2 is YSLEER. V shed 1 base and J shed 2 bases, with 12 bases lying between them. The CDR3 contains 17 residues. CDR3 in DNA: TGCGCCAGCAGCCAAGCGTCTACGCATACTGGGGCCAACGTCCTGACTTTC. Protein: CASSQASTHTGANVLTF.

The chain employs TRBV6-5 and TRBJ2-7; TRBD1 aligns across 7 bases. The ends lost 5 bases at V and 0 bases at J; junction bases unmatched: 4. Germline V gene lookup returns CDR1 MNHEY and CDR2 SVGAGI. The CDR3 covers 14 residues. The CDR3 protein is CASSRTGDSYEQYF. The CDR3 DNA is TGTGCCAGCAGTCGGACAGGAGACTCCTACGAGCAGTACTTC.

The chain has TRBV30 and TRBJ2-3, with D uncertain. Germline CDR1 and CDR2: GTSNPN and SVGIG (reference sequence). This CDR3 region has 14 residues. V lost 2 bases to trimming and J lost 11 bases, with 20 bases between them. CDR3: CAWSSPTTLHKQYF. The CDR3 DNA reads TGTGCCTGGAGTTCTCCAACTACCCTTCACAAGCAGTATTTT.

V is TRBV5-4 and J is TRBJ2-1; 7 nucleotides agree with TRBD1. The CDR3 runs 15 residues. The junction had 10 bases not matched to a gene; V was cut back by 4 bases and J by 6 bases. CDR1 is SGHNT and CDR2 is YYREEE in the germline V gene (reference sequence). CDR3: CASSSGQDQINEQFF. As DNA, the CDR3 is TGTGCCAGCAGCAGCGGACAGGATCAGATCAATGAGCAGTTCTTC.

The chain links TRBV25-1 to TRBJ2-7, with D uncertain. V was shortened by 5 bases and J by 4 bases, with 15 bases between the two germline ends. The CDR3 spans 14 residues. From germline, CDR1 is MGHDK and CDR2 SYGVNS. As DNA, the CDR3 is TGTGCCAGCAGTTCCCAAATCCCCTCATACGAGCAGTACTTC. It is translated as CASSSQIPSYEQYF.

The chain links TRBV6-5 to TRBJ2-7; possible D gene TRBD1, 5 bases. The CDR3 length is 15 residues. Germline loops: CDR1 MNHEY, CDR2 SVGAGI. Trimming took 6 bases from V and 3 from J, leaving 18 bases between them. CDR3 nucleotides: TGTGCCAGCAGAAGACAGCAAAGCACATTCTACGAGCAGTACTTC. It is translated as CASRRQQSTFYEQYF.

The chain uses TRBV7-2 and TRBJ1-5, with D possibly matching TRBD1 (5 bases). The CDR3 sequence is 15 residues long. The germline CDR1 and CDR2 sequences are SGHTA and FQGNSA. Trimming removed 6 bases from V and 5 bases from J, with 17 bases in between. The CDR3 reads CASRLPGLGDQPQHF. CDR3 coding DNA: TGTGCCAGCAGATTACCGGGACTGGGGGATCAGCCCCAGCATTTT.

This rearrangement joins TRBV5-6 to TRBJ2-7; D remains unclear. CDR3 length equals 14 residues. Germline V CDR1 and CDR2: SGHDT, YYEEEE. Trimming took off 2 bases at V and 0 bases at J, with 9 bases between the two ends. The CDR3 here is CASSLGGLSYEQYF. As DNA, the CDR3 is TGTGCCAGCAGCTTAGGCGGCCTCTCCTACGAGCAGTACTTC.

The rearrangement uses TRBV4-1 and TRBJ2-6; D ambiguous. The germline CDR1 and CDR2 sequences are MGHRA and YSYEKL. The length of the CDR3 is 14 residues. V lost 2 bases and J 0 bases, leaving 2 bases between the germline ends. CDR3 coding DNA: TGCGCCAGCAGCCAATCCTCTGGGGCCAACGTCCTGACTTTC. It specifies CASSQSSGANVLTF.

The CDR3 loop reads CASSSDRGAIVNEQFF. CDR3 DNA: TGTGCCAGCAGCTCGGACAGGGGGGCTATAGTGAATGAGCAGTTCTTC. This chain connects TRBV5-6 to TRBJ2-1, with TRBD1 matching over 10 bases. This CDR3 has 16 residues. V lost 3 bases, J lost 7 bases, and 10 bases stayed unmatched. The V gene's germline CDR1 is SGHDT and CDR2 YYEEEE.

This clone turned up a few times. The chain links TRBV18 to TRBJ1-2; D uncertain. The CDR3 covers 15 residues. The germline gives CDR1 KGHSH, CDR2 LQKENI. The V and J ends lost 0 bases and 9 bases respectively, with 17 bases between them. The CDR3 sequence is CASSPPGTLPVCYTF. CDR3 in DNA: TGTGCCAGCTCACCACCCGGCACCCTTCCGGTATGCTACACCTTC.

The chain couples TRBV5-1 to TRBJ1-1; possibly TRBD1 for D (6 bases). There are 15 residues in the CDR3. V was trimmed by 6 bases and J by 3 bases, leaving 18 bases between them. CDR1 and CDR2 from the germline V gene are SGHRS and YFSETQ. This CDR3 is CASTTLAPGDTEAFF. DNA of the CDR3: TGCGCCAGCACCACTCTGGCACCAGGGGACACTGAAGCTTTCTTT.

This clone was counted only a few times. The V and J genes are TRBV6-1 and TRBJ1-2, with a possible D match to TRBD1 (5 bases). Trimming took 7 bases from V and 2 from J, leaving 14 bases between them. Germline assignment: CDR1 MNHNS and CDR2 SASEGT. CDR3 length: 14 residues. CDR3 residues: CASTLRGRNYGYTF. CDR3 DNA sequence: TGTGCCAGCACTTTAAGGGGACGGAACTATGGCTACACCTTC.

The V and J genes are TRBV19 and TRBJ1-1; D not certain. Germline V gene lookup returns CDR1 LNHDA and CDR2 SQIVND (reference sequence). This CDR3 has 12 residues. The germline V and J ends were trimmed by 8 bases and 12 bases, with 19 bases remaining between them. CDR3 DNA: TGTGCCAGTGCCTCCTTGGACCCCCCCACTTTCTTT. It translates to CASASLDPPTFF.

J is TRBJ2-1 and V is TRBV6-5; tentative D call: TRBD1 (5 bases). In germline, CDR1 is MNHEY, CDR2 SVGAGI. CDR3 length: 14 residues. Trimming pared 2 bases from V and 7 bases from J, leaving 12 bases between. As DNA, the CDR3 is TGTGCCAGCAGTTACGTGGACACCTTTAATGAGCAGTTCTTC. Translating it yields CASSYVDTFNEQFF.

V gene TRBV30 combines with J gene TRBJ1-2; D ambiguous. Trimming took off 1 base at V and 4 bases at J, with 10 bases between the two ends. Germline loops: CDR1 GTSNPN, CDR2 SVGIG (reference sequence). CDR3 length: 13 residues. CDR3 region: CAWSEGSAYGYTF. The CDR3 DNA sequence: TGTGCCTGGAGTGAAGGGTCAGCCTATGGCTACACCTTC.

V usage is TRBV2 and J usage is TRBJ1-2, with 10 positions matching TRBD1. The germline V gene has CDR1 SNHLY and CDR2 FYNNEI. This CDR3 has 17 amino acids. Trimming at V came to 6 bases and at J to 8 bases, leaving 18 bases not matched to a gene. The CDR3, as DNA: TGTGCCAGCAGACCGGGACAGGGGATTACTGATGCGGGGGGCTACACCTTC. This encodes CASRPGQGITDAGGYTF.

The gene calls are TRBV5-4 and TRBJ1-3, with TRBD1 as a possible D gene (6 bases). Germline CDR1 reads SGHNT; CDR2 reads YYREEE (reference sequence). This CDR3 region has 16 residues. V was trimmed by 4 bases and J by 1 base, leaving 15 bases between them. In DNA, the CDR3 is TGTGCCAGCAGCCAAAATACAGGGAATTCTGGAAACACCATATATTTT. Residues: CASSQNTGNSGNTIYF.

This clone appeared once. The chain carries TRBV27 and TRBJ2-1; D remains ambiguous. V lost 6 bases and J 0 bases, leaving 9 bases between the germline ends. The CDR3 has 14 amino acids. Germline lookup yields CDR1 MNHEY and CDR2 SMNVEV (reference sequence). The CDR3 here is CASRGVFSYNEQFF. The DNA of the CDR3 is TGTGCCAGCAGGGGCGTTTTCTCCTACAATGAGCAGTTCTTC.

The chain has TRBV5-4 and TRBJ2-2; the D gene could be TRBD1 or TRBD2 (5 bases each). Germline lookup yields CDR1 SGHNT and CDR2 YYREEE (reference sequence). The CDR3 contains 16 residues. Trimming took 3 bases from V and 4 from J, leaving 16 bases between them. CDR3 region: CASSWGTQGSTGELFF. The CDR3 bases are TGTGCCAGCAGCTGGGGGACCCAGGGTTCCACCGGGGAGCTGTTTTTT.

The count of this clone is one. This chain joins TRBV7-2 and TRBJ2-7, with 14 bases matching TRBD2. The germline gives CDR1 SGHTA, CDR2 FQGNSA. V lost 4 bases and J lost 2; bases outside the gene matches: 4. The CDR3 has 16 residues. CDR3 loop: CASSWGLAGAPYEQYF. CDR3 sequence (DNA): TGTGCCAGCAGCTGGGGACTAGCGGGAGCCCCCTACGAGCAGTACTTC.

This rearrangement joins TRBV7-9 to TRBJ2-7, with 9 bases matching TRBD1. This CDR3 contains 13 residues. From germline, CDR1 is SEHNR and CDR2 FQNEAQ (reference sequence). Trimming at V came to 5 bases and at J to 6 bases, leaving 5 bases not matched to a gene. This CDR3 reads CASSTGQGGEQYF. The CDR3 region has the DNA TGTGCCAGCAGCACGGGACAGGGTGGCGAGCAGTACTTC.

This sequence joins TRBV19 and TRBJ2-7; D ambiguous. Germline CDR1 is LNHDA and CDR2 is SQIVND (reference sequence). There are 13 residues in the CDR3. Trimming removed 4 bases at V and 2 bases at J, with 9 bases between. The CDR3 sequence: CASSTGPTYEQYF. The CDR3, as DNA: TGTGCCAGTAGTACAGGCCCGACCTACGAGCAGTACTTC. Variable domain in full (rest from reference TRBV19 and TRBJ2-7): DGGITQSPKYLFRKEGQNVTLSCEQNLNHDAMYWYRQDPGQGLRLIYYSQIVNDFQKGDIAEGYSVSREKKESFPLTVTSAQKNPTAFYLCASSTGPTYEQYFGPGTRLTVT.

This clone was counted ten times or more. The gene calls are TRBV6-5 and TRBJ2-7; 10 bases match TRBD2. The CDR3 covers 15 residues. V was clipped by 4 bases and J by 1 base; unmatched bases: 4. Per the germline V gene, CDR1 is MNHEY and CDR2 is SVGAGI. For the CDR3, the DNA is TGTGCCAGCAGTTTAGCGACTAGCGGGTCCTACGAGCAGTACTTC. As protein: CASSLATSGSYEQYF.

This clone was seen only once. This sequence joins TRBV18 and TRBJ1-2; D unresolved. Per the germline V gene, CDR1 is KGHSH and CDR2 is LQKENI. V was trimmed by 3 bases and J by 1 base, leaving 12 bases between them. CDR3 size: 15 residues. This CDR3 is CASSPQDGDNYGYTF. In DNA, the CDR3 is TGTGCCAGCTCACCCCAGGACGGAGATAACTATGGCTACACCTTC.

The gene calls are TRBV19 and TRBJ2-7, with TRBD1 matching 8 bases. V trimming: 10 bases; J trimming: 0 bases; junction bases outside the gene matches: 8. The germline gives CDR1 LNHDA, CDR2 SQIVND (reference sequence). This CDR3 is built from 14 residues. This CDR3 reads CATKGQVSSYEQYF. CDR3 in DNA: TGTGCCACCAAGGGACAGGTGAGCTCCTACGAGCAGTACTTC.

The rearrangement uses TRBV27 and TRBJ2-7, with 7 bases matching TRBD2. Germline loops: CDR1 MNHEY, CDR2 SMNVEV (reference sequence). With 3 bases clipped from V and 2 bases from J, the junction kept 10 bases outside the gene matches. The CDR3 extends over 16 amino acids. CDR3 region: CASSFSLGGIPYEQYF. DNA of the CDR3: TGTGCCAGCAGTTTCTCCCTCGGGGGGATACCCTACGAGCAGTACTTC.